This T cell receptor beta chain was recovered during a study of blood T cell repertoires in COVID-19. Across the study: Samples of COVID-19 (acute and convalescent) were obtained from the United States, Italy and Spain. Nucleic acid was either cDNA or gDNA, and it came from T cells, B-cell-depleted T cells, or PBMCs.

Original processing notes: Amplification with reference gene primers provided the estimates of nucleated cell counts. TCRdb keeps only in-frame clones here, not all; method: immunoSEQ multiplex PCR. The V and J calls and the clone size are those of that table, but D and trimming were determined from the DNA. The sample yields roughly 250,000 clones, 85% to 90% seen once. The CDR3 spans 16 residues. The J segment lost 5 bases and the V segment lost 4 bases, leaving 11 bases of the junction unmatched. The germline CDR1 and CDR2 sequences are LGHDT and YNNKEL (reference sequence). This TCR came from a woman in her forties with acute or convalescent COVID-19. Sequenced: peripheral blood. This sequence joins TRBV3-1 (or the pseudogene TRBV3-2) and TRBJ1-1; 9 nucleotides align to TRBD1. CDR3 residues: CASSPSEGQGRTEAFF. CDR3 coding DNA: TGTGCCAGCAGCCCTAGCGAGGGACAGGGAAGGACTGAAGCTTTCTTT.